Listed below are T cell receptor beta chains from one sample, sequenced in a study of blood T cell repertoires in COVID-19. TCRdb keeps only in-frame clones here, not all; method: immunoSEQ multiplex PCR. The repertoire holds about 190,000 clones, with around 90% as singletons. Sequencing used peripheral blood. These receptors were obtained from a man aged 35 to 55 with acute or convalescent COVID-19. Each CDR3 is given with its conserved first and last residue. D genes are given only for firm matches. Only part of the rows carry a size: once, few, many, or a class if the clone is expanded.

TGTGCCAGCAGCCAAGACGGTAGCGGGGGCCCCACCCAGGACCAGTACTTC,CASSQDGSGGPTQDQYF,TRBV3-1/TRBV3-2,TRBJ2-5,TRBD2,.
TGTGCCAGCAGCTTAGGACAGAACTATGGCTACACCTTC,CASSLGQNYGYTF,TRBV7-2,TRBJ1-2,.,.
TGTGCCAGCAGTTTAGATCCCCACGCCGGTGCCTCGGGGGACCAAGAGACCCAGTACTTC,CASSLDPHAGASGDQETQYF,TRBV28,TRBJ2-5,.,.
TGTGCCAGTAGTGCGGGACAGGGGGGAGGTGAAAAACTGTTTTTT,CASSAGQGGGEKLFF,TRBV19,TRBJ1-4,TRBD1,once
TGTGCCAGCAGCAGCATGCGGGGGGGCCCCGAAGCCGGAAACATTCAGTACTTC,CASSSMRGGPEAGNIQYF,TRBV4-2,TRBJ2-4,TRBD2,.
TGTGCCAGCAGCTTACGCGGGGGGGCTGATACGCAGTATTTT,CASSLRGGADTQYF,TRBV7-2,TRBJ2-3,TRBD2,.
TGTGCCACCAGCAGAGGGGCAAGCTCCTACGAGCAGTACTTC,CATSRGASSYEQYF,TRBV15,TRBJ2-7,.,.
TGTGCCAGCAGCTTGACCGGGACAGGGGTAATCGACACCTACGAGCAGTACTTC,CASSLTGTGVIDTYEQYF,TRBV7-9,TRBJ2-7,TRBD1,.
TGTGCCATCCGACTAGGGGAGGCAGATACGCAGTATTTT,CAIRLGEADTQYF,TRBV10-3,TRBJ2-3,.,.
TGTGCCAGCAGTCTTATGCCACAGGGTTTGGGCAAAAACATTCAGTACTTC,CASSLMPQGLGKNIQYF,TRBV7-9,TRBJ2-4,.,.
TGTGCCAGCAGCACAAGATCTAAGGGGGGGATTAGCACAGATACGCAGTATTTT,CASSTRSKGGISTDTQYF,TRBV9,TRBJ2-3,.,.
TGTGCCAGCAGCCCCCGGACTAGCGGGGGAGACCAAGAGAACCAGTACTTC,CASSPRTSGGDQENQYF,TRBV7-8,TRBJ2-5,TRBD2,.
TGTGCCAGCAGTTACCGTCCGGTCGCGGGGCAGTACTTC,CASSYRPVAGQYF,TRBV6-5,TRBJ2-7,.,.
TGTGCCAGCTCACCGCCAGGGTCTCGGAACGAGCAGTACTTC,CASSPPGSRNEQYF,TRBV18,TRBJ2-7,.,.
TGTGCCATTAACAGGGAGGGTCGGGGTGAGCAGTTCTTC,CAINREGRGEQFF,TRBV10-3,TRBJ2-1,.,.
TGTGCCAGCAGGGGACAGGGAAGACAGCCCCAGCATTTT,CASRGQGRQPQHF,TRBV2,TRBJ1-5,TRBD1,few
TGCGCCAGCAGCTTGGCTAGCTACCAAGAGACCCAGTACTTC,CASSLASYQETQYF,TRBV5-1,TRBJ2-5,.,.
TGTGCCAGCAGCTTAGGCCGGGCGGGGGACTACAATGAGCAGTTCTTC,CASSLGRAGDYNEQFF,TRBV11-2,TRBJ2-1,TRBD2,.
TGTGCCAGCAGCCCATCCCTCACCCGGGGTCGAGAGCAGTACTTC,CASSPSLTRGREQYF,TRBV7-2,TRBJ2-7,.,.
TGTGCCAGCAGAACCGGGAGGGCAGGTCCGACGAACACTGAAGCTTTCTTT,CASRTGRAGPTNTEAFF,TRBV28,TRBJ1-1,.,.
TGCGCCAGCAGCCAAGAGCCACAGGGGATTGGTGAAGCTTTCTTT,CASSQEPQGIGEAFF,TRBV4-3,TRBJ1-1,TRBD1,.
TGTGCCACCAGCAGCCTGCGGGCGGGGGGGCCCGGGGAGCTGTTTTTT,CATSSLRAGGPGELFF,TRBV15,TRBJ2-2,TRBD2,.
TGTGCCAGCAGCCTAGAGGGCCTCCGGGGTCAGCCCCAGCATTTT,CASSLEGLRGQPQHF,TRBV11-2,TRBJ1-5,.,.
TGTGCCAGCAGCCCCCTTGGGACAGGGGAAAATTATGGCTACACCTTC,CASSPLGTGENYGYTF,TRBV28,TRBJ1-2,TRBD1,few
TGCAGTGCTAGAGATAGGACAGTTCTGTTCTTC,CSARDRTVLFF,TRBV20-1,TRBJ2-1,.,.
TGCGCCAGCAGCGCCGGAGGGACAGGACCCTACGAGCAGTACTTC,CASSAGGTGPYEQYF,TRBV5-1,TRBJ2-7,TRBD1,.
TGTGCCAGCAGCTTATTACAGGGGCGGAGCTCCTATAATTCACCCCTCCACTTT,CASSLLQGRSSYNSPLHF,TRBV7-8,TRBJ1-6,TRBD1,.
TGTGCCAGCAGCGACGGGACAGGGGAACACGCGAACACCGGGGAGCTGTTTTTT,CASSDGTGEHANTGELFF,TRBV9,TRBJ2-2,TRBD1,.
TGTGCCAGCAGCAGCCGGGACTACGGAAATTCCGAGCAGTACTTC,CASSSRDYGNSEQYF,TRBV21-1,TRBJ2-7,.,.
TGCGCCAGCAGCCAAGACAGGGCCCAGCCCCAGCATTTT,CASSQDRAQPQHF,TRBV4-1,TRBJ1-5,.,few
TGTGCCAGCAGCTTAGGGACAGCCGGGTACGAGCAGTACTTC,CASSLGTAGYEQYF,TRBV7-9,TRBJ2-7,.,.
TGCGCCACCGCGACAGGCCCGTCTTATCAGCCCCAGCATTTT,CATATGPSYQPQHF,TRBV10-2,TRBJ1-5,.,.
TGTGCCAGCAGGCGACAGGGGTGGGACGAGCAGTACTTC,CASRRQGWDEQYF,TRBV6-5,TRBJ2-7,TRBD1,once
TGTGCCAGTATCCAGCGGGTCGGGGGGGCCTTCGAAGATACGCAGTATTTT,CASIQRVGGAFEDTQYF,TRBV19,TRBJ2-3,TRBD2,.
TGTGCCAGCAGCCAAAACCTTGCTCAGACCTACGAGCAGTACTTC,CASSQNLAQTYEQYF,TRBV3-1/TRBV3-2,TRBJ2-7,.,few
TGTGCCAGCTCACCACAGAGAATTCCTACCTACGAGCAGTACTTC,CASSPQRIPTYEQYF,TRBV18,TRBJ2-7,.,.
TGTGCCAGTAGTATTAGACATACGAACACCGGGGAGCTGTTTTTT,CASSIRHTNTGELFF,TRBV19,TRBJ2-2,.,.
TGTGCCAGCAGCGTAGCCCCTGGGGGGGGATACAATGAGCAGTTCTTC,CASSVAPGGGYNEQFF,TRBV9,TRBJ2-1,TRBD2,.
TGCAGCGTTGCCAGGGGGTCGAACACCGGGGAGCTGTTTTTT,CSVARGSNTGELFF,TRBV29-1,TRBJ2-2,TRBD1,.
TGTGCCAGCAGTTCCGAGCGGAAGCGGGGGAAATACAATGAGCAGTTCTTC,CASSSERKRGKYNEQFF,TRBV28,TRBJ2-1,TRBD2,.
TGCGCCAGCAGCTTCGACAGAACTGAAGCTTTCTTT,CASSFDRTEAFF,TRBV5-1,TRBJ1-1,.,.
TGTGCCAGCAGCTTAGAACTAGCAGGCTCCTACGAGCAGTACTTC,CASSLELAGSYEQYF,TRBV11-2,TRBJ2-7,.,.
TGTGCCAGCAGTGAGGCGGTAGCGGGGGCCGTAATCCGACAAGAGACCCAGTACTTC,CASSEAVAGAVIRQETQYF,TRBV6-1,TRBJ2-5,TRBD2,.
TGTGCCAGCAGCGGCCGGACAGGGAGGGTGACTGAAGCTTTCTTT,CASSGRTGRVTEAFF,TRBV5-6,TRBJ1-1,TRBD1,.
TGTGCCAGCAGCCCCTTCCGGGGTTCGTCTGAAGCTTTCTTT,CASSPFRGSSEAFF,TRBV11-2,TRBJ1-1,.,.
TGCGCCAGCAGCTTGGGAACAGGTAGCAATCAGCCCCAGCATTTT,CASSLGTGSNQPQHF,TRBV5-1,TRBJ1-5,.,.
TGTGCCAGCAGCATGACAGTTACTAATGAAAAACTGTTTTTT,CASSMTVTNEKLFF,TRBV5-4,TRBJ1-4,.,.
TGCGCCAGCAGCTTGGATGGTCAGGGGATCACTGAAGCTTTCTTT,CASSLDGQGITEAFF,TRBV5-1,TRBJ1-1,.,.
TGTGCCATCAGAAGGACAGACCAAAACATTCAGTACTTC,CAIRRTDQNIQYF,TRBV10-3,TRBJ2-4,.,.
TGCGCCAGCAGCTTGGGGCCAAAACTAGCGGGGGCCTCCTACGAGCAGTACTTC,CASSLGPKLAGASYEQYF,TRBV5-1,TRBJ2-7,TRBD2,.
TGTGCCAGCAGGAGCCGGGGGAGGACTGAAGCTTTCTTT,CASRSRGRTEAFF,TRBV6-5,TRBJ1-1,.,.
TGTGCCAGCAGCCGCCTCCCGGGCACCGGGGAGCTGTTTTTT,CASSRLPGTGELFF,TRBV3-1/TRBV3-2,TRBJ2-2,.,.
TGTGCCACCCCAGCGGCGCCCCTGAAGCCCCAGTACTTC,CATPAAPLKPQYF,TRBV5-8,TRBJ2-5,.,.